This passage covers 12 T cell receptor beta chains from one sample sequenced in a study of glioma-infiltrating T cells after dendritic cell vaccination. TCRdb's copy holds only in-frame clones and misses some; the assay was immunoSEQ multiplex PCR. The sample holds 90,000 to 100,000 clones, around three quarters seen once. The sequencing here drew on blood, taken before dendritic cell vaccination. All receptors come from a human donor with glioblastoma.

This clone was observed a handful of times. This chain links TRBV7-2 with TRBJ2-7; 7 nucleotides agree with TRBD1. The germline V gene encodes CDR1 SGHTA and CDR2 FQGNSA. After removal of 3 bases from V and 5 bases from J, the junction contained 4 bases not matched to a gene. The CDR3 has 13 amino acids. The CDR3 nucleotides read TGTGCCAGCAGCTTGGGCCAGGGGGACGAGCAGTACTTC. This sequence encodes CASSLGQGDEQYF.

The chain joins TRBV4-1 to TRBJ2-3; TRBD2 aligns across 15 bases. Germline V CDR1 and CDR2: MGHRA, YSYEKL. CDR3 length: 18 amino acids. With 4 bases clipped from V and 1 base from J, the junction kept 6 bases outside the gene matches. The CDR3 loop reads CASSRGLAGGGGTDTQYF. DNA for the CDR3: TGCGCCAGCAGCCGAGGACTAGCGGGAGGGGGTGGCACAGATACGCAGTATTTT.

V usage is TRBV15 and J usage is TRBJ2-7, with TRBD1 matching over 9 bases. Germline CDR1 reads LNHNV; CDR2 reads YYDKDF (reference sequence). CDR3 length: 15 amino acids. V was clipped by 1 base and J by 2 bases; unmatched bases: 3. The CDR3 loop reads CATSRAGTGTYEQYF. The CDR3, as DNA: TGTGCCACCAGCAGAGCCGGGACAGGGACCTACGAGCAGTACTTC. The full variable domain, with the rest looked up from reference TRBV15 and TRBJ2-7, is DAMVIQNPRYQVTQFGKPVTLSCSQTLNHNVMYWYQQKSSQAPKLLFHYYDKDFNNEADTPDNFQSRRPNTSFCFLDIRSPGLGDTAMYLCATSRAGTGTYEQYFGPGTRLTVT.

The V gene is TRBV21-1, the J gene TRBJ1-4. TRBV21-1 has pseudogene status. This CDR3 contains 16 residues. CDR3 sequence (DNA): TGTGCCAGCAGCAAAGCTAACGAGGGATTAAGAGAAAAACTGTTTTTT. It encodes CASSKANEGLREKLFF.

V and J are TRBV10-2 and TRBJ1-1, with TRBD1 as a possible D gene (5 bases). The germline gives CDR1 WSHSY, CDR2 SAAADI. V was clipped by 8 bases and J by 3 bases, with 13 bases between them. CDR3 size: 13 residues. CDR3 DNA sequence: TGCGCCAGCCAACGACAGTCGTACACTGAAGCTTTCTTT. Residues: CASQRQSYTEAFF.

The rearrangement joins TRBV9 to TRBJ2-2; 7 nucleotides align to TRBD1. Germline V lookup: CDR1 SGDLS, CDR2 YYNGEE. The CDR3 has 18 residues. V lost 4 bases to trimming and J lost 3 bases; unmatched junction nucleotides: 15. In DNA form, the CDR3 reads TGTGCCAGCAGCTCTACCGCCGGGACAGCTACTTACACCGGGGAGCTGTTTTTT. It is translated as CASSSTAGTATYTGELFF.

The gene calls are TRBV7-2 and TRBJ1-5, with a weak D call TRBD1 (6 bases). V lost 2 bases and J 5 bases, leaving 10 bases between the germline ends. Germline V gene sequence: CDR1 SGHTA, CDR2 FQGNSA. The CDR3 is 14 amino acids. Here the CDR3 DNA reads TGTGCCAGCAGCTTATACAGGGATGATCAGCCCCAGCATTTT. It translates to CASSLYRDDQPQHF.

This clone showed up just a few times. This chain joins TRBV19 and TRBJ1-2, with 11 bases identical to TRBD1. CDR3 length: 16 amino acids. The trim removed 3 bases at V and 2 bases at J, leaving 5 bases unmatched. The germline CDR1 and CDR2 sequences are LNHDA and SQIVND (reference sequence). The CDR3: CASSIKGQGGNYGYTF. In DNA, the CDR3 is TGTGCCAGTAGTATCAAGGGACAGGGGGGCAACTATGGCTACACCTTC.

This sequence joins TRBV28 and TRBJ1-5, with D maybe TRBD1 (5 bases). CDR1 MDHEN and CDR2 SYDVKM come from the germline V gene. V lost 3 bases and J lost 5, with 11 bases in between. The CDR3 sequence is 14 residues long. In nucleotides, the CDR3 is TGTGCCAGCAGTTTTCGGGGGGGACATCAGCCCCAGCATTTT. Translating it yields CASSFRGGHQPQHF.

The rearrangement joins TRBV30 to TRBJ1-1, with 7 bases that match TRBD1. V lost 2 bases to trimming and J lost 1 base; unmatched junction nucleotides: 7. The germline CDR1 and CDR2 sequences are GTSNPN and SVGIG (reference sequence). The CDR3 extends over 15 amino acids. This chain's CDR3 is CAWSPLDRENTEAFF. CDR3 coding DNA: TGTGCCTGGAGTCCCTTAGACAGGGAGAACACTGAAGCTTTCTTT.

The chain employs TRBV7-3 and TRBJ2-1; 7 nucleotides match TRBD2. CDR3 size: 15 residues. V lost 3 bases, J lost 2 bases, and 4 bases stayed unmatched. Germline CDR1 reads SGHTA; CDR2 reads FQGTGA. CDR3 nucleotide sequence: TGTGCCAGCAGCTTCGGGGGGAGCCCCTACAATGAGCAGTTCTTC. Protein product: CASSFGGSPYNEQFF. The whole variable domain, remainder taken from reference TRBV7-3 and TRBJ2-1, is GAGVSQTPSNKVTEKGKYVELRCDPISGHTALYWYRQSLGQGPEFLIYFQGTGAADDSGLPNDRFFAVRPEGSVSTLKIQRTERGDSAVYLCASSFGGSPYNEQFFGPGTRLTVL.

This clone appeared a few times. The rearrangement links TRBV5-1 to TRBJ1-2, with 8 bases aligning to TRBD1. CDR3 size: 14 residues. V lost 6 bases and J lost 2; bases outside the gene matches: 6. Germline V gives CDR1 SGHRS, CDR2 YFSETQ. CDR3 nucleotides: TGCGCCAGCAAGATGGGACAGGAGAACTATGGCTACACCTTC. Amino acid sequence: CASKMGQENYGYTF.